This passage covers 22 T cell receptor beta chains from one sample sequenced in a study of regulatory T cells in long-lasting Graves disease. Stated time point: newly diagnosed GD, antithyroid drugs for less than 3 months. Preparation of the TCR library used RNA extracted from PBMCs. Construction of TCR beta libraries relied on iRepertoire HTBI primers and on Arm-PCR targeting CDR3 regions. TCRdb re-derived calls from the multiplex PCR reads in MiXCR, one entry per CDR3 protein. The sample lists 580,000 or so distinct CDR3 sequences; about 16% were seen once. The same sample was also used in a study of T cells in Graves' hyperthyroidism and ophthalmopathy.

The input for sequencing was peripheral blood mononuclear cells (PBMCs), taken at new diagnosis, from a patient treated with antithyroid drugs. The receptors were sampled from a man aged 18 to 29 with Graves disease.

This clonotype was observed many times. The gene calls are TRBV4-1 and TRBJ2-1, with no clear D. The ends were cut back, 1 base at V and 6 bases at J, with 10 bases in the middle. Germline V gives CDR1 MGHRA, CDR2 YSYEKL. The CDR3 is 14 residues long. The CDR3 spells CASSQVGLSNEQFF. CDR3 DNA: TGCGCCAGCAGCCAAGTAGGGCTATCCAATGAGCAGTTCTTC.

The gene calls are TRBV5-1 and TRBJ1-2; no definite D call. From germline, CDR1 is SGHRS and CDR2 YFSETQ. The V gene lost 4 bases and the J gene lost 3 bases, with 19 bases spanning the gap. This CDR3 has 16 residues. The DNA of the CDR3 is TGCGCCAGCAGCCCCCAGCTAGCTCAAAGCGACTATGGCTACACCTTC. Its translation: CASSPQLAQSDYGYTF.

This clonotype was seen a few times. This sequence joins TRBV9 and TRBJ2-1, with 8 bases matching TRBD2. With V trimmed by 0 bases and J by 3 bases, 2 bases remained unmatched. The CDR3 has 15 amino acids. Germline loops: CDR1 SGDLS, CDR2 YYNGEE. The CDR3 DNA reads TGTGCCAGCAGCGTAGCGGGAGGGTTCTACAATGAGCAGTTCTTC. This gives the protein CASSVAGGFYNEQFF.

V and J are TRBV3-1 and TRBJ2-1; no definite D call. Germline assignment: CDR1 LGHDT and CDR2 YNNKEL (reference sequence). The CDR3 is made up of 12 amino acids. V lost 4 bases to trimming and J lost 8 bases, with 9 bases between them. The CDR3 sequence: CASSLGLDEQFF. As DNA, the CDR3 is TGTGCCAGCAGCCTGGGGTTAGATGAGCAGTTCTTC.

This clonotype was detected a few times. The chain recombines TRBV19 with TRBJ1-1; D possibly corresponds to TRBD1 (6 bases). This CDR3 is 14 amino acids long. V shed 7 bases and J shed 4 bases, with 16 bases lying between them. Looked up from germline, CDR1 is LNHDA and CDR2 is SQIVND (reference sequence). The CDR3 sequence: CASKTQGRGTEAFF. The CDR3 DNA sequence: TGTGCCAGTAAGACACAGGGACGGGGCACTGAAGCTTTCTTT.

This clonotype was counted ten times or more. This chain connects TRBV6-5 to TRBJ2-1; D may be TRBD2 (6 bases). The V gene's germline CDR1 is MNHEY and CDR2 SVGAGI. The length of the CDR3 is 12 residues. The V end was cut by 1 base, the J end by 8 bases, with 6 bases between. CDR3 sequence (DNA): TGTGCCAGCAGTTACTGGGGGGATGAGCAGTTCTTC. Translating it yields CASSYWGDEQFF.

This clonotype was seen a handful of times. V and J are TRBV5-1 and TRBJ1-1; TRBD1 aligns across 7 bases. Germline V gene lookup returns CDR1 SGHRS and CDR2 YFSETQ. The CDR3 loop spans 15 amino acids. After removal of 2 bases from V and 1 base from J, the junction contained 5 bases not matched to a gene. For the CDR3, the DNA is TGCGCCAGCAGCTTCACGACAGGGTCGAACACTGAAGCTTTCTTT. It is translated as CASSFTTGSNTEAFF.

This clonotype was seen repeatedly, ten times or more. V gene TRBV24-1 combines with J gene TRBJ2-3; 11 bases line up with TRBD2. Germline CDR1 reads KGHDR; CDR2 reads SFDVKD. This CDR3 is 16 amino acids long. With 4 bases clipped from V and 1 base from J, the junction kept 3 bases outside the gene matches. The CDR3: CATSDPGLAGTDTQYF. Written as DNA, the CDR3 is TGTGCCACCAGTGACCCGGGACTAGCGGGCACAGATACGCAGTATTTT.

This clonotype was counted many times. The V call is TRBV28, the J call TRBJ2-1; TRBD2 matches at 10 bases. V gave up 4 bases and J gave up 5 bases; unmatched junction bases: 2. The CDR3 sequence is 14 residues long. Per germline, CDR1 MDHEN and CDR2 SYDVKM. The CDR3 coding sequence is TGTGCCAGCAGTTCCGGACTAGCGGACAATGAGCAGTTCTTC. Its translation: CASSSGLADNEQFF.

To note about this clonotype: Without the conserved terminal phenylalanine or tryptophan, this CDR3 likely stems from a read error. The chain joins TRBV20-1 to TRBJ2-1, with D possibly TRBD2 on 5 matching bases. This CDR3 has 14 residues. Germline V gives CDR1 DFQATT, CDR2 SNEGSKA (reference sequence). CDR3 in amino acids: CSAERRWPYNEQFS. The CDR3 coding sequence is TGCAGCGCTGAGCGGAGGTGGCCCTACAATGAGCAGTTCTCC.

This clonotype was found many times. The CDR3 bases are TGTGCCAGCTCACCCGGGACACTCGAGGCCAATTCACCCCTCCACTTT. This encodes CASSPGTLEANSPLHF. The chain employs TRBV18 and TRBJ1-6; possible D gene TRBD1, 6 bases. Germline V gives CDR1 KGHSH, CDR2 LQKENI. This CDR3 comprises 16 residues. Trimming removed 3 bases at V and 7 bases at J, with 16 bases between.

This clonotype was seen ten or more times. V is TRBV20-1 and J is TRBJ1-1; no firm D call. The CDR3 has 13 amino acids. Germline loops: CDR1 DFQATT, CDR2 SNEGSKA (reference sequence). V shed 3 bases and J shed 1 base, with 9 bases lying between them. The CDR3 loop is CSASGRGNTEAFF. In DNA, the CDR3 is TGCAGTGCTAGTGGACGGGGGAACACTGAAGCTTTCTTT.

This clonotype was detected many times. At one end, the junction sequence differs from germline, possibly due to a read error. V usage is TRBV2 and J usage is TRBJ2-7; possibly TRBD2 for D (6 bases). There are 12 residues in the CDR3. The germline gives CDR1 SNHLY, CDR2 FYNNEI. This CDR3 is CASSFSGGTGTF. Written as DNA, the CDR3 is TGTGCCAGCAGTTTCAGCGGCGGGACGGGGACCTTC.

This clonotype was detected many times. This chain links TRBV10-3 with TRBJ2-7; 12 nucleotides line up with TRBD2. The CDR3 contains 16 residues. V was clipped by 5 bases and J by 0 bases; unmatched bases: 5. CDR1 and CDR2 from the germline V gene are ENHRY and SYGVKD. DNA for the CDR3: TGTGCCATCAGTTCTCCTAGCGGGAGGGGCTCCTACGAGCAGTACTTC. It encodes CAISSPSGRGSYEQYF.

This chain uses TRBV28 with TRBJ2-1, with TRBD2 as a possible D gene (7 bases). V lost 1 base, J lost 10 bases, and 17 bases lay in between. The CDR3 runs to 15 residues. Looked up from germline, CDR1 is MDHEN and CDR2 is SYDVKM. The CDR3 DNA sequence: TGTGCCAGCAGTTTATACGGCGGGGGCTCCTACGAGCAGTTCTTC. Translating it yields CASSLYGGGSYEQFF.

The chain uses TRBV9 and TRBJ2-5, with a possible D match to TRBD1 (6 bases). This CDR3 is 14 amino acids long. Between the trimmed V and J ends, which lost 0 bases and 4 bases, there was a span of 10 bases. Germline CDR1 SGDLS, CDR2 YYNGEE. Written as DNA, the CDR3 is TGTGCCAGCAGCGTAGGCCAGGGGAGAGAGACCCAGTACTTC. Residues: CASSVGQGRETQYF. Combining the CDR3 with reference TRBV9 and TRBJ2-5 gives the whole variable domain DSGVTQTPKHLITATGQRVTLRCSPRSGDLSVYWYQQSLDQGLQFLIQYYNGEERAKGNILERFSAQQFPDLHSELNLSSLELGDSALYFCASSVGQGRETQYFGPGTRLLVL.

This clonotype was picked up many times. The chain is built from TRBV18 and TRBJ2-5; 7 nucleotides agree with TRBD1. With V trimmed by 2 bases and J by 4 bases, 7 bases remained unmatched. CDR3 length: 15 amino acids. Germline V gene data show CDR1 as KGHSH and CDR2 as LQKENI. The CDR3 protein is CASSPSQGVGETQYF. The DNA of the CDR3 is TGTGCCAGCTCACCATCCCAGGGGGTAGGAGAGACCCAGTACTTC.

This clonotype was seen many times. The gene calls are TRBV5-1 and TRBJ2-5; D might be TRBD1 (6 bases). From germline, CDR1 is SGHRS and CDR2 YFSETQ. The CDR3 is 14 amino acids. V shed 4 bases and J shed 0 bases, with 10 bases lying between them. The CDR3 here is CASSLQGYQETQYF. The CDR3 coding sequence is TGCGCCAGCAGCCTCCAGGGGTACCAAGAGACCCAGTACTTC. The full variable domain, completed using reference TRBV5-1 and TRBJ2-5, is KAGVTQTPRYLIKTRGQQVTLSCSPISGHRSVSWYQQTPGQGLQFLFEYFSETQRNKGNFPGRFSGRQFSNSRSEMNVSTLELGDSALYLCASSLQGYQETQYFGPGTRLLVL.

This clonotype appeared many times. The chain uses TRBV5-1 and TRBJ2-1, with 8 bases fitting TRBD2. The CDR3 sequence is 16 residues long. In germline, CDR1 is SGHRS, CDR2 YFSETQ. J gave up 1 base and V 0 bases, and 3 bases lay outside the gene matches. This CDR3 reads CASSLGGGLSYNEQFF. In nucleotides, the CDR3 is TGCGCCAGCAGCTTGGGCGGGGGGCTTTCCTACAATGAGCAGTTCTTC. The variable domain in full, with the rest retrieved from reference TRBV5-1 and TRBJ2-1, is KAGVTQTPRYLIKTRGQQVTLSCSPISGHRSVSWYQQTPGQGLQFLFEYFSETQRNKGNFPGRFSGRQFSNSRSEMNVSTLELGDSALYLCASSLGGGLSYNEQFFGPGTRLTVL.

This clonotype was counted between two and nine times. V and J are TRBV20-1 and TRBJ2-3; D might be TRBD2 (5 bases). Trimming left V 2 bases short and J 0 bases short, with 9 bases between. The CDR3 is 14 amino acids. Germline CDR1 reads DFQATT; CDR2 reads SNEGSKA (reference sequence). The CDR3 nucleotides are TGCAGTGCTAGACCCAGGACTAGCACAGATACGCAGTATTTT. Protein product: CSARPRTSTDTQYF.

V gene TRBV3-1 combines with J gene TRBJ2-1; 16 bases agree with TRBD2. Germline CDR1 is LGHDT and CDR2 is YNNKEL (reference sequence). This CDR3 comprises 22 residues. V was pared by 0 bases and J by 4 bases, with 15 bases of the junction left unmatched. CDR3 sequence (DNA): TGTGCCAGCAGCCAAGAATCGTCTTGGACTCCGGGACTAGCGGGAGGGTACAATGAGCAGTTCTTC. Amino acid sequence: CASSQESSWTPGLAGGYNEQFF.

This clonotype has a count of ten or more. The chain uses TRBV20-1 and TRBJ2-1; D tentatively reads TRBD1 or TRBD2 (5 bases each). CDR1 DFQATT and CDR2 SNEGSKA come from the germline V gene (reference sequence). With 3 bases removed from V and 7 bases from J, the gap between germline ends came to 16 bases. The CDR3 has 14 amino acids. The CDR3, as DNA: TGCAGTGCTAGTGAGGGGTGGGGGTGGAATGAGCAGTTCTTC. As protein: CSASEGWGWNEQFF.